The T cell receptor beta chain under discussion was sequenced for a study of T cells after yellow fever vaccination. V lost 4 bases, J lost 5 bases, and 10 bases stayed unmatched. Per the germline V gene, CDR1 is LNHDA and CDR2 is SQIVND (reference sequence). This CDR3 region has 17 residues. TCRdb redid the calling of the 5' RACE reads with MiXCR, one entry per CDR3 protein. The profile covers about 350,000 distinct CDR3 sequences, with 7% to 10% appearing a single time and approximately 15% taken by the ten largest. The source is a man between 18 and 35 years old who received the YFV17D yellow fever vaccine. The sample here was PBMCs, taken about 41 days after the first yellow fever vaccination. The rearrangement joins TRBV19 to TRBJ2-2, with 10 bases lining up with TRBD1. CDR3 nucleotide sequence: TGTGCCAGTAGTAGACTCGAGGGACAGGGGACGACCGGGGAGCTGTTTTTT. The encoded protein is CASSRLEGQGTTGELFF.